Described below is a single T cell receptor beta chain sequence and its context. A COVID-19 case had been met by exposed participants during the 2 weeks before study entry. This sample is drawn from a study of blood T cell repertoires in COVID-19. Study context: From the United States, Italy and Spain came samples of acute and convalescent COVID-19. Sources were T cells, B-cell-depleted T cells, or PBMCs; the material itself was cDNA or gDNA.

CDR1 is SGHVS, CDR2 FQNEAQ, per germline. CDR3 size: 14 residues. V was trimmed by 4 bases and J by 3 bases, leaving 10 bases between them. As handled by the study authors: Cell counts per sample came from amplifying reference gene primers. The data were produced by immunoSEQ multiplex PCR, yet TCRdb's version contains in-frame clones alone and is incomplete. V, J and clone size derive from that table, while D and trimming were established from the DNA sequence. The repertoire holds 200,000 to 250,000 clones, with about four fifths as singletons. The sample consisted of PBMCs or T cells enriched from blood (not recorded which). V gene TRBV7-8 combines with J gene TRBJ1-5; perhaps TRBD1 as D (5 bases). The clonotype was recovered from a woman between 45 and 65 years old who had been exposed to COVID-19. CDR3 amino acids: CASSSTGFNQPQHF. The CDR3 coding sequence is TGTGCCAGCAGCTCAACAGGATTCAATCAGCCCCAGCATTTT.